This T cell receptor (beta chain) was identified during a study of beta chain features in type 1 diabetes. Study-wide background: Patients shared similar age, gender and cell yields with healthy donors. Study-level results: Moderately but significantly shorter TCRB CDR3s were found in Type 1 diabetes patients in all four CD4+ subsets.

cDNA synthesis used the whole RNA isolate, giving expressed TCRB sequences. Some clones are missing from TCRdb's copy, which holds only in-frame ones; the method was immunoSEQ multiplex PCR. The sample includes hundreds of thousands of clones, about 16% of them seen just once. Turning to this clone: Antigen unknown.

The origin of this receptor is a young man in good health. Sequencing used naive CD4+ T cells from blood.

As DNA, the CDR3 is TGTGCCAGCTCACCATGGAGCGGGGGGGCCGGAGGAGAGACCCAGTACTTC. As protein: CASSPWSGGAGGETQYF. V is TRBV18 and J is TRBJ2-5; TRBD2 agrees at 10 bases. In germline, CDR1 is KGHSH, CDR2 LQKENI. The trim removed 2 bases at V and 4 bases at J, leaving 10 bases unmatched. The CDR3 covers 17 residues.